A selection of T cell receptor beta chains follows, all from one sample in a study of shared clonotypes between healthy human individuals. Profiling relied on immunoSEQ multiplex PCR, and the TCRdb table lists in-frame clones only, not all of them. The table lists under 2.5 million clones, just under 95% of them singletons. Sequenced material: naive CD4+ T cells from PBMCs. Receptors originate from a man between 18 and 29 years old in good health. Some clones in this sample may be carry-over from other donors' samples. CDR3s include the opening cysteine and the closing phenylalanine or tryptophan. The order of the fields is D gene, J gene, CDR3 length, V gene, clone size, CDR3 protein, CDR3 DNA. The D gene is left open where the match is weak. Some rows have no size entry. The others give once, few or many, or a class for an expanded clone.

d_gene: TRBD2; j_gene: TRBJ2-7; len: 15; v_gene: TRBV2; abundance: NA; CDR3aa: CASSEGAGGAYEQYF; CDR3nt: TGTGCCAGCAGTGAAGGCGCGGGAGGGGCCTACGAGCAGTACTTC
d_gene: NA; j_gene: TRBJ1-1; len: 11; v_gene: TRBV2; abundance: NA; CDR3aa: CASSLNTEAFF; CDR3nt: TGTGCCAGCAGCCTGAACACTGAAGCTTTCTTT
d_gene: NA; j_gene: TRBJ2-7; len: 14; v_gene: TRBV7-9; abundance: once; CDR3aa: CASSPGPGGNRQYF; CDR3nt: TGTGCCAGCAGCCCTGGACCGGGTGGAAATCGGCAGTACTTC
d_gene: NA; j_gene: TRBJ2-5; len: 14; v_gene: TRBV18; abundance: NA; CDR3aa: CASSDGTNQETQYF; CDR3nt: TGTGCCAGCTCAGACGGGACAAACCAAGAGACCCAGTACTTC
d_gene: NA; j_gene: TRBJ2-5; len: 14; v_gene: TRBV15; abundance: NA; CDR3aa: CATSRVGGGETQYF; CDR3nt: TGTGCCACCAGCAGAGTGGGGGGCGGTGAGACCCAGTACTTC
d_gene: NA; j_gene: TRBJ2-3; len: 17; v_gene: TRBV2; abundance: NA; CDR3aa: CASSEVGTLLHTDTQYF; CDR3nt: TGTGCCAGCAGTGAAGTTGGGACATTGCTCCACACAGATACGCAGTATTTT
d_gene: NA; j_gene: TRBJ1-3; len: 14; v_gene: TRBV28; abundance: NA; CDR3aa: CASSFGRGRNTIYF; CDR3nt: TGTGCCAGCAGCTTTGGACGGGGGCGGAACACCATATATTTT
d_gene: NA; j_gene: TRBJ1-2; len: 13; v_gene: TRBV30; abundance: NA; CDR3aa: CAQSRAMGYGYTF; CDR3nt: TGTGCCCAAAGCAGGGCCATGGGCTATGGCTACACCTTC
d_gene: NA; j_gene: TRBJ2-7; len: 13; v_gene: TRBV5-8; abundance: NA; CDR3aa: CASSWWKDREQYF; CDR3nt: TGTGCCAGCAGCTGGTGGAAGGATCGCGAGCAGTACTTC
d_gene: NA; j_gene: TRBJ1-6; len: 12; v_gene: TRBV30; abundance: NA; CDR3aa: CAWRNYNSPLHF; CDR3nt: TGTGCCTGGAGGAATTATAATTCACCCCTCCACTTT
d_gene: TRBD1; j_gene: TRBJ1-1; len: 14; v_gene: TRBV18; abundance: NA; CDR3aa: CASSPPPGGTEAFF; CDR3nt: TGTGCCAGCTCACCACCCCCAGGGGGCACTGAAGCTTTCTTT
d_gene: NA; j_gene: TRBJ2-1; len: 12; v_gene: TRBV5-1; abundance: NA; CDR3aa: CASSLVANEQFF; CDR3nt: TGCGCCAGCAGCTTGGTGGCCAATGAGCAGTTCTTC
d_gene: NA; j_gene: TRBJ2-3; len: 17; v_gene: TRBV18; abundance: NA; CDR3aa: CASSPLGRVGGADTQYF; CDR3nt: TGTGCCAGCTCACCCCTGGGTCGTGTAGGAGGGGCAGATACGCAGTATTTT
d_gene: NA; j_gene: TRBJ1-6; len: 13; v_gene: TRBV4-1; abundance: NA; CDR3aa: CASSQVAGAPLHF; CDR3nt: TGCGCCAGCAGCCAAGTGGCGGGGGCACCCCTCCACTTT
d_gene: TRBD1; j_gene: TRBJ2-1; len: 15; v_gene: TRBV5-1; abundance: NA; CDR3aa: CASSLGQGMSNEQFF; CDR3nt: TGCGCCAGCAGCTTGGGACAGGGGATGAGCAATGAGCAGTTCTTC
d_gene: NA; j_gene: TRBJ2-5; len: 14; v_gene: TRBV28; abundance: NA; CDR3aa: CASSLTPPGETQYF; CDR3nt: TGTGCCAGCAGTTTGACACCACCGGGGGAGACCCAGTACTTC
d_gene: TRBD2; j_gene: TRBJ2-7; len: 13; v_gene: TRBV6-6; abundance: NA; CDR3aa: CASAAGLPSGQYF; CDR3nt: TGTGCCAGCGCGGCGGGACTACCCTCCGGGCAGTACTTC
d_gene: TRBD2; j_gene: TRBJ2-7; len: 16; v_gene: TRBV7-2; abundance: NA; CDR3aa: CASSLAGLAGVNEQYF; CDR3nt: TGTGCCAGCAGCTTAGCTGGGCTAGCGGGAGTCAACGAGCAGTACTTC
d_gene: NA; j_gene: TRBJ1-1; len: 14; v_gene: TRBV5-1; abundance: NA; CDR3aa: CASSLVTANTEAFF; CDR3nt: TGCGCCAGCAGCTTGGTTACAGCCAACACTGAAGCTTTCTTT
d_gene: NA; j_gene: TRBJ2-1; len: 15; v_gene: TRBV15; abundance: NA; CDR3aa: CATSGLGSSYNEQFF; CDR3nt: TGTGCCACCAGCGGTCTAGGGAGCTCCTACAATGAGCAGTTCTTC
d_gene: NA; j_gene: TRBJ1-5; len: 13; v_gene: TRBV19; abundance: NA; CDR3aa: CASRTDSNQPQHF; CDR3nt: TGTGCCAGTAGAACGGATAGCAATCAGCCCCAGCATTTT
d_gene: NA; j_gene: TRBJ2-7; len: 14; v_gene: TRBV11-2; abundance: once; CDR3aa: CASSAPGNRGEQYF; CDR3nt: TGTGCCAGCAGCGCCCCCGGGAATCGGGGCGAGCAGTACTTC
d_gene: NA; j_gene: TRBJ2-7; len: 18; v_gene: TRBV7-2; abundance: once; CDR3aa: CASSLVGLGSGRRGEQYF; CDR3nt: TGTGCCAGCAGCTTAGTGGGGCTTGGTAGCGGCCGGAGGGGCGAGCAGTACTTC
d_gene: NA; j_gene: TRBJ2-7; len: 14; v_gene: TRBV5-8; abundance: NA; CDR3aa: CASSLEHRDYEQYF; CDR3nt: TGTGCCAGCAGCTTGGAACACCGAGACTACGAGCAGTACTTC
d_gene: NA; j_gene: TRBJ2-1; len: 15; v_gene: TRBV14; abundance: NA; CDR3aa: CASSPTPSSGTRQFF; CDR3nt: TGTGCCAGCAGCCCTACCCCATCCTCCGGGACAAGGCAGTTCTTC
d_gene: NA; j_gene: TRBJ1-3; len: 15; v_gene: TRBV19; abundance: NA; CDR3aa: CASSLWTTSGNTIYF; CDR3nt: TGTGCCAGTAGTCTATGGACAACCTCTGGAAACACCATATATTTT
d_gene: TRBD2; j_gene: TRBJ2-1; len: 15; v_gene: TRBV10-2; abundance: NA; CDR3aa: CASSGAGGAGNEQFF; CDR3nt: TGCGCCAGCAGTGGAGCGGGAGGGGCTGGGAATGAGCAGTTCTTC
d_gene: TRBD1; j_gene: TRBJ2-1; len: 13; v_gene: TRBV11-3; abundance: NA; CDR3aa: CASSLGQGIEQFF; CDR3nt: TGTGCCAGCAGCCTAGGACAGGGCATTGAGCAGTTCTTC
d_gene: NA; j_gene: TRBJ2-5; len: 15; v_gene: TRBV7-8; abundance: NA; CDR3aa: CASSFGAAQVETQYF; CDR3nt: TGTGCCAGCAGCTTTGGGGCGGCTCAGGTAGAGACCCAGTACTTC
d_gene: TRBD1; j_gene: TRBJ2-7; len: 16; v_gene: TRBV9; abundance: NA; CDR3aa: CASSSAPWTGDNEQYF; CDR3nt: TGTGCCAGCAGCTCCGCCCCCTGGACAGGGGATAACGAGCAGTACTTC
d_gene: TRBD2; j_gene: TRBJ2-1; len: 17; v_gene: TRBV28; abundance: NA; CDR3aa: CASSLSSGRRGYNEQFF; CDR3nt: TGTGCCAGCAGTTTAAGTAGCGGGAGACGAGGATACAATGAGCAGTTCTTC
d_gene: TRBD1; j_gene: TRBJ1-2; len: 15; v_gene: TRBV7-2; abundance: once; CDR3aa: CASMAGQGGNYGYTF; CDR3nt: TGTGCCAGCATGGCGGGACAGGGGGGTAACTATGGCTACACCTTC
d_gene: NA; j_gene: TRBJ1-2; len: 15; v_gene: TRBV7-9; abundance: NA; CDR3aa: CASSLVRDTNYGYTF; CDR3nt: TGTGCCAGCAGCTTAGTCAGGGATACCAACTATGGCTACACCTTC
d_gene: NA; j_gene: TRBJ2-3; len: 13; v_gene: TRBV7-3; abundance: few; CDR3aa: CASSLAREDTQYF; CDR3nt: TGTGCCAGCAGCTTAGCCAGGGAAGATACGCAGTATTTT
d_gene: TRBD2; j_gene: TRBJ2-1; len: 18; v_gene: TRBV4-2; abundance: once; CDR3aa: CASSQGTGTSETYNEQFF; CDR3nt: TGTGCCAGCAGCCAGGGGACTGGGACTAGCGAAACCTACAATGAGCAGTTCTTC